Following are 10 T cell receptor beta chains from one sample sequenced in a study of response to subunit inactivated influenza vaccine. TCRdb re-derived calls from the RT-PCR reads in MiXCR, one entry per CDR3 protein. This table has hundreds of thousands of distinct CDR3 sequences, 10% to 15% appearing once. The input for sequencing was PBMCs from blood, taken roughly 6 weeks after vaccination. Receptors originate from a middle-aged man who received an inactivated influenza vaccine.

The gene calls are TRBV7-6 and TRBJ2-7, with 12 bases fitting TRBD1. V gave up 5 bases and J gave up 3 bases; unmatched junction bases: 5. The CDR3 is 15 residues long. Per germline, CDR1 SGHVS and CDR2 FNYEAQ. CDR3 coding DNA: TGTGCCAGCAGCCCGGGACAGGGGGCGTACTACGAGCAGTACTTC. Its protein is CASSPGQGAYYEQYF.

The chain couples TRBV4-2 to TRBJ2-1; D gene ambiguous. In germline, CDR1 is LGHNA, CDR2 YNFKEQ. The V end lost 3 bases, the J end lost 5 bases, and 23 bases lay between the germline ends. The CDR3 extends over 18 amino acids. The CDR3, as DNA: TGTGCCAGCAGCCACTCCCTCCTGAGTTTTGGAGCCGACAATGAGCAGTTCTTC. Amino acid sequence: CASSHSLLSFGADNEQFF.

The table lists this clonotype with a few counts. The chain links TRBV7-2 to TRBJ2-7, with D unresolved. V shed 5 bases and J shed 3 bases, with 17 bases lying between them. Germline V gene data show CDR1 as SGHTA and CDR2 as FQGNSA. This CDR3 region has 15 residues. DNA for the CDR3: TGTGCCAGCAGCCCCACCCCCGGGCCCAACTACGAGCAGTACTTC. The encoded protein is CASSPTPGPNYEQYF.

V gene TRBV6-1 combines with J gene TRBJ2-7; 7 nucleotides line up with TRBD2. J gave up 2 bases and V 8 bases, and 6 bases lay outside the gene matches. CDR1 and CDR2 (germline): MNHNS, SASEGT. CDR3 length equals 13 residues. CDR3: CASRRGLTYEQYF. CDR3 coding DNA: TGTGCCAGCCGAAGGGGACTAACCTACGAGCAGTACTTC.

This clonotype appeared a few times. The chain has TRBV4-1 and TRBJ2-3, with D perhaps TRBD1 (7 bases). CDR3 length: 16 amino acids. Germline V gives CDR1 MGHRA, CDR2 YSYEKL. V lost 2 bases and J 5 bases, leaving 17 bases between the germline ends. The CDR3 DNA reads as TGCGCCAGCAGCCAATTGACTAGGGGGCCTAAAGATACGCAGTATTTT. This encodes CASSQLTRGPKDTQYF.

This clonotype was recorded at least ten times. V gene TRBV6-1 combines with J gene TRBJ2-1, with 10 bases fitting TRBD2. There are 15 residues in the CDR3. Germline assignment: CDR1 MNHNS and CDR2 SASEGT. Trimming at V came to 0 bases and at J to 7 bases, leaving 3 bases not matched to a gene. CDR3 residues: CASSEASGRRNEQFF. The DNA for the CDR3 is TGTGCCAGCAGTGAAGCTAGCGGGAGGCGTAATGAGCAGTTCTTC.

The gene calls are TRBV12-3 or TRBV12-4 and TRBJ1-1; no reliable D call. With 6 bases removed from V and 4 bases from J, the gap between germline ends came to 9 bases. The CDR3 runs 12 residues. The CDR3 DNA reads TGTGCCAGCAGCGTCCGGGCCACTGAAGCTTTCTTT. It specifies CASSVRATEAFF.

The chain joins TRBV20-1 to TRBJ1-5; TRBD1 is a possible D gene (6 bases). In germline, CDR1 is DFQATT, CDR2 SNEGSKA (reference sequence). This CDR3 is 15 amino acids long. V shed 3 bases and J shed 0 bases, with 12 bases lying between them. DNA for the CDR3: TGCAGTGCTAGTCGGGGGGGCTATAGCAATCAGCCCCAGCATTTT. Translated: CSASRGGYSNQPQHF.

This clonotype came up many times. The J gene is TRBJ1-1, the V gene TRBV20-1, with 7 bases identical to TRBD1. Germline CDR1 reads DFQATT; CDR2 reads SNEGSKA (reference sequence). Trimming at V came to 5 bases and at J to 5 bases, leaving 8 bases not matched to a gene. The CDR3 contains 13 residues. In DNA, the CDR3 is TGCAGTGCTTTTAACAGGGGATGGACTGAAGCTTTCTTT. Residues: CSAFNRGWTEAFF.

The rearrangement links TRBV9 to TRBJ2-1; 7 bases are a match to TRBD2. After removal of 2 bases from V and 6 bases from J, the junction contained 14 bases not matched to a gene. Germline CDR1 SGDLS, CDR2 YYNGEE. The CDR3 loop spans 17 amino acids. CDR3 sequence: CASSVVAGVTPTNEQFF. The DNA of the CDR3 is TGTGCCAGCAGCGTGGTGGCGGGAGTTACCCCAACCAATGAGCAGTTCTTC.